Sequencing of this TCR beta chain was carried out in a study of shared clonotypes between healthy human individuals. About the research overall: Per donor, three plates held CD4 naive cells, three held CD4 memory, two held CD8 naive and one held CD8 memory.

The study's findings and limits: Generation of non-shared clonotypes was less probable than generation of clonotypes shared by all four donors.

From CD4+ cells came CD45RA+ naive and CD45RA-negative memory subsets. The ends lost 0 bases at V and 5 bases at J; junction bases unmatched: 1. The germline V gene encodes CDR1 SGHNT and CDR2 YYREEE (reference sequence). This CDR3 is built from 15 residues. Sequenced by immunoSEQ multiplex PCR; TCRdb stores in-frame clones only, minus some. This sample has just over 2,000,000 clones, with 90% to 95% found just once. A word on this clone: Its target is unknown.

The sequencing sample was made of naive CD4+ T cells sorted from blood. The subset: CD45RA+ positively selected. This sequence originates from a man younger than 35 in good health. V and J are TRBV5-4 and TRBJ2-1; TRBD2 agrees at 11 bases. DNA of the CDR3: TGTGCCAGCAGCTTGGTGGGACTAGCGGACAATGAGCAGTTCTTC. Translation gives CASSLVGLADNEQFF. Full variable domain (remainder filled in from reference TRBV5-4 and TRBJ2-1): ETGVTQSPTHLIKTRGQQVTLRCSSQSGHNTVSWYQQALGQGPQFIFQYYREEENGRGNFPPRFSGLQFPNYSSELNVNALELDDSALYLCASSLVGLADNEQFFGPGTRLTVL.